The 8 T cell receptor beta chains given below trace back to one sample, sequenced in a study of cytomegalovirus exposure and HLA in healthy donors. Amplification used 60 Vbeta primers and 13 Jbeta primers. Assay used: immunoSEQ multiplex PCR; TCRdb lists only in-frame clones, some missing. The sample comprises some 95,000 clones, approximately 80% of which are singletons, and over 4% rests with the top ten. Material for sequencing was PBMCs. These receptors were collected from a woman aged 40-49 years in good health and CMV-seropositive.

This chain joins TRBV9 and TRBJ2-1, with D perhaps matching TRBD2 (6 bases). The CDR3 covers 14 residues. The V gene's germline CDR1 is SGDLS and CDR2 YYNGEE. The V and J ends lost 5 bases and 0 bases respectively, with 9 bases between them. The CDR3 nucleotides read TGTGCCAGCAGTCCCGGGAGCTCCTACAATGAGCAGTTCTTC. Translating it yields CASSPGSSYNEQFF.

The rearrangement links TRBV27 to TRBJ1-1; 9 nucleotides align to TRBD1. Germline V lookup: CDR1 MNHEY, CDR2 SMNVEV (reference sequence). J lost 6 bases, V lost 6 bases, and 17 bases had no gene match. The CDR3 contains 17 residues. The CDR3 protein is CASSLRTGTGRLAEAFF. The CDR3 coding sequence is TGTGCCAGCAGCCTACGCACCGGGACAGGGAGGTTGGCTGAAGCTTTCTTT.

A note on this clone: Within the sample, other DNA sequences also encode this same CDR3. CDR3 sequence reads: CASRQGTGGEVGIQYF. For the CDR3, the DNA is TGTGCCAGCAGACAGGGGACAGGGGGTGAGGTAGGCATTCAGTACTTC. The V gene is TRBV2, the J gene TRBJ2-4; 11 bases are a match to TRBD1. Germline CDR1 and CDR2: SNHLY and FYNNEI. V lost 6 bases to trimming and J lost 9 bases; unmatched junction nucleotides: 13. This CDR3 region has 16 residues.

The chain has TRBV5-6 and TRBJ2-5; the match to TRBD1 covers 7 bases. In germline, CDR1 is SGHDT, CDR2 YYEEEE. This CDR3 has 15 amino acids. V shed 3 bases and J 2 bases; nucleotides not matched to a gene: 7. CDR3 in amino acids: CASSWTQGLQETQYF. The CDR3 bases are TGTGCCAGCAGCTGGACACAGGGGCTTCAAGAGACCCAGTACTTC.

This clone has only a few counts. CDR3: CASSRRPGQTYNEQFF. CDR3 in DNA: TGTGCCAGCAGCCGACGTCCGGGACAGACTTACAATGAGCAGTTCTTC. This chain joins TRBV6-6 and TRBJ2-1; TRBD1 matches 7 bases. Per the germline V gene, CDR1 is MNHNY and CDR2 is SVGAGI (reference sequence). The CDR3 is 16 residues long. V was clipped by 6 bases and J by 4 bases; unmatched bases: 12.

The V and J genes are TRBV21-1 and TRBJ2-1; the table's D call, TRBD2, was not checked against the DNA. TRBV21-1 is termed a pseudogene. The CDR3 has 16 residues. The chain's CDR3 is CASSKGGRRDGNEQFF. The DNA of the CDR3 is TGTGCCAGCAGCAAAGGGGGCAGGCGGGACGGCAATGAGCAGTTCTTC.

J is TRBJ2-7 and V is TRBV7-9; D is perhaps TRBD2 (6 bases). Germline CDR1 SEHNR, CDR2 FQNEAQ (reference sequence). V was cut by 1 base and J by 5 bases, with 18 bases left in between. This CDR3 has 16 residues. As DNA, the CDR3 is TGTGCCAGCAGCTTAGTAGGGAAGACGGGAGCACACGAGCAGTACTTC. Translation gives CASSLVGKTGAHEQYF. Together with reference TRBV7-9 and TRBJ2-7, the CDR3 gives the full variable domain: DTGVSQNPRHKITKRGQNVTFRCDPISEHNRLYWYRQTLGQGPEFLTYFQNEAQLEKSRLLSDRFSAERPKGSFSTLEIQRTEQGDSAMYLCASSLVGKTGAHEQYFGPGTRLTVT.

The chain has TRBV19 and TRBJ1-2; TRBD1 matches 8 bases. Germline V CDR1 and CDR2: LNHDA, SQIVND (reference sequence). The CDR3 contains 15 residues. The ends lost 4 bases at V and 2 bases at J; junction bases unmatched: 6. CDR3 DNA sequence: TGTGCCAGTAGTACCCCGGACAGGGTGAACTATGGCTACACCTTC. This codes for CASSTPDRVNYGYTF.